Below, 7 T cell receptor beta chains from the same sample are listed, as sequenced in a study of blood T cell repertoires in COVID-19. Only in-frame clones appear in the TCRdb table, and some are missing; sequencing was by immunoSEQ multiplex PCR. The sample consists of more than 20,000 clones, around nine tenths of them appearing once. Specimen: peripheral blood. The receptors were sampled from a man between 65 and 85 years old with acute or convalescent COVID-19.

The chain combines TRBV7-8 with TRBJ2-7, with 8 nucleotides matching TRBD2. Per germline, CDR1 SGHVS and CDR2 FQNEAQ. V lost 6 bases to trimming and J lost 2 bases; unmatched junction nucleotides: 12. The CDR3 spans 16 residues. The CDR3 bases are TGTGCCAGCAGGAGAGGTTCAGCGGGAGAAGCCTACGAGCAGTACTTC. Amino acid sequence: CASRRGSAGEAYEQYF.

This chain links TRBV16 with TRBJ2-2; D perhaps matches TRBD1 (6 bases). From germline, CDR1 is KGHSY and CDR2 FQNENV. This CDR3 is 15 amino acids long. Trimming pared 0 bases from V and 2 bases from J, leaving 7 bases between. The CDR3 region is CASSQSGHNTGELFF. The CDR3 region has the DNA TGTGCCAGCAGCCAATCGGGACACAACACCGGGGAGCTGTTTTTT. Drawing the rest from reference TRBV16 and TRBJ2-2, the complete variable domain is GEEVAQTPKHLVRGEGQKAKLYCAPIKGHSYVFWYQQVLKNEFKFLISFQNENVFDETGMPKERFSAKCLPNSPCSLEIQATKLEDSAVYFCASSQSGHNTGELFFGEGSRLTVL.

This chain uses TRBV5-4 with TRBJ1-2, with 9 bases matching TRBD1. With 2 bases clipped from V and 6 bases from J, the junction kept 2 bases outside the gene matches. CDR3 length: 13 amino acids. From germline, CDR1 is SGHNT and CDR2 YYREEE (reference sequence). The CDR3 DNA sequence: TGTGCCAGCAGCTTCTGGACAGGGGATGGCTACACCTTC. Translated: CASSFWTGDGYTF.

J is TRBJ1-6 and V is TRBV7-3, with TRBD1 as a possible D gene (5 bases). This CDR3 has 13 residues. Germline CDR1 and CDR2: SGHTA and FQGTGA. The V and J ends lost 8 bases and 10 bases respectively, with 15 bases between them. The CDR3 region is CASAGTSGSPLHF. Here the CDR3 DNA reads TGTGCCAGCGCCGGGACTTCGGGATCACCCCTCCACTTT. The full variable domain, in which reference TRBV7-3 and TRBJ1-6 provide the parts outside the CDR3, is GAGVSQTPSNKVTEKGKYVELRCDPISGHTALYWYRQSLGQGPEFLIYFQGTGAADDSGLPNDRFFAVRPEGSVSTLKIQRTERGDSAVYLCASAGTSGSPLHFGNGTRLTVT.

The rearrangement uses TRBV29-1 and TRBJ2-6, with 7 bases fitting TRBD1. This CDR3 contains 15 residues. Germline V gene sequence: CDR1 SQVTM, CDR2 ANQGSEA. With V trimmed by 7 bases and J by 1 base, 7 bases remained unmatched. The CDR3 sequence: CSATGTASGANVLTF. CDR3 bases: TGCAGCGCCACCGGGACAGCATCTGGGGCCAACGTCCTGACTTTC.

The gene calls are TRBV6-1 and TRBJ2-1; 7 nucleotides agree with TRBD2. The CDR3 sequence is 14 residues long. V lost 0 bases, J lost 9 bases, and 5 bases stayed unmatched. Germline values: CDR1 MNHNS, CDR2 SASEGT. The CDR3 loop is CASSEAGGPTEQFF. CDR3 sequence (DNA): TGTGCCAGCAGTGAAGCGGGAGGGCCTACTGAGCAGTTCTTC.

The chain combines TRBV3-1 (or the pseudogene TRBV3-2) with TRBJ1-2; no firm D call. Germline CDR1 reads LGHDT; CDR2 reads YNNKEL (reference sequence). The CDR3 is 12 amino acids. V was shortened by 0 bases and J by 5 bases, with 4 bases between the two germline ends. The CDR3 protein is CASSQDPYGYTF. The DNA for the CDR3 is TGTGCCAGCAGCCAAGACCCTTATGGCTACACCTTC.